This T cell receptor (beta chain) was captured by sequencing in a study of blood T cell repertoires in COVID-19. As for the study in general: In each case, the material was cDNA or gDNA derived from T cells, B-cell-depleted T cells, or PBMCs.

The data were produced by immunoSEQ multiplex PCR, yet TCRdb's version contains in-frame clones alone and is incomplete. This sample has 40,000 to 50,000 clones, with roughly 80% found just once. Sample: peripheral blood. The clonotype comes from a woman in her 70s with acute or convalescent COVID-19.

In DNA, the CDR3 is TGTGCCAGCAGTAGACAGGGTTGGACTGAAGCTTTCTTT. Protein sequence: CASSRQGWTEAFF. The V and J genes are TRBV27 and TRBJ1-1; 7 bases are shared with TRBD1. Trimming at V came to 5 bases and at J to 5 bases, leaving 5 bases not matched to a gene. Germline values: CDR1 MNHEY, CDR2 SMNVEV (reference sequence). The CDR3 spans 13 residues.